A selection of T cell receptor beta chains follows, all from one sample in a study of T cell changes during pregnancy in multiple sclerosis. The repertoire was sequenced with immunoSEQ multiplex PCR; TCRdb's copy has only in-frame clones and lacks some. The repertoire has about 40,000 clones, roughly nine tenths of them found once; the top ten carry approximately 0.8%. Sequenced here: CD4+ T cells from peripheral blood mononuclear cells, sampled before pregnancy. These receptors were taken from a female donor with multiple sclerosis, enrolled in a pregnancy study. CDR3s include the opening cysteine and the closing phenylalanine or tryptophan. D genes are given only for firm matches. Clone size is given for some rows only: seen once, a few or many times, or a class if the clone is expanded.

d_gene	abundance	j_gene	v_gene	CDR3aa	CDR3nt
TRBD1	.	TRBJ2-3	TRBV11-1	CASSLNRGLDTQYF	TGTGCCAGCAGCTTGAACAGGGGATTGGATACGCAGTATTTT
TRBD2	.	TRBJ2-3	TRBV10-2	CASSESRTSGSTDTQYF	TGCGCCAGCAGTGAGTCCCGGACTAGCGGCAGCACAGATACGCAGTATTTT
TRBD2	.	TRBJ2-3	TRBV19	CASSMSGRTSDTQYF	TGTGCCAGTAGTATGAGCGGGAGGACCTCAGATACGCAGTATTTT
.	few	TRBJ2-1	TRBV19	CASGRYNEQFF	TGTGCCAGTGGGCGTTACAATGAGCAGTTCTTC
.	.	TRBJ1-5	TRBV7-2	CANTNTGTSNQPQHF	TGTGCCAACACTAACACCGGGACAAGCAATCAGCCCCAGCATTTT
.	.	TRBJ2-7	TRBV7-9	CASSLGHVSGSGVGEQYF	TGTGCCAGCAGCTTGGGCCACGTCAGCGGGTCCGGCGTTGGGGAGCAGTACTTC
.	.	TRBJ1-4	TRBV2	CASSEFGARGEKLFF	TGTGCCAGCAGTGAATTTGGGGCGCGAGGTGAAAAACTGTTTTTT
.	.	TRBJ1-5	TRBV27	CASSFKFSNQPQHF	TGTGCCAGCAGTTTCAAATTTAGCAATCAGCCCCAGCATTTT
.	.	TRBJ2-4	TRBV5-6	CASSFGVENQAKNIQYF	TGTGCCAGCAGCTTCGGGGTAGAAAACCAAGCCAAAAACATTCAGTACTTC
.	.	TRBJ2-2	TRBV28	CASTPMTVHTGELFF	TGTGCCAGCACCCCGATGACAGTTCACACCGGGGAGCTGTTTTTT
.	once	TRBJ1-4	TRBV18	CASSPSLGTNEKLFF	TGTGCCAGCTCACCCAGCTTGGGCACTAATGAAAAACTGTTTTTT
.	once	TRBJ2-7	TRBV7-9	CASSGGKGTRVAYEQYF	TGTGCCAGCAGCGGAGGAAAAGGTACTAGGGTTGCCTACGAGCAGTACTTC
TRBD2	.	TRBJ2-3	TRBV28	CASSSEGAGVADTQYF	TGTGCCAGCAGTTCCGAAGGGGCGGGAGTGGCAGATACGCAGTATTTT
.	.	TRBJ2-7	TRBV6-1	CASSDYHEQYF	TGTGCCAGCAGTGACTACCACGAGCAGTACTTC
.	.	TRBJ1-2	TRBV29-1	CSVGLSGGLNYGYTF	TGCAGCGTGGGCCTTTCTGGGGGGTTAAACTATGGCTACACCTTC
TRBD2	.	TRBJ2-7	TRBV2	CASSLGLARYEQYF	TGTGCCAGCAGCCTGGGACTAGCCAGATACGAGCAGTACTTC
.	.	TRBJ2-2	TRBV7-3	CASSLYSGNTGELFF	TGTGCCAGCAGCTTATATAGCGGGAACACCGGGGAGCTGTTTTTT
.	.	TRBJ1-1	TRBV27	CASSLFSNTEAFF	TGTGCCAGCAGCCTGTTCTCCAACACTGAAGCTTTCTTT
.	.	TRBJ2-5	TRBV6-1	CASARGKGGRETQYF	TGTGCCAGCGCCCGTGGAAAGGGAGGTCGGGAGACCCAGTACTTC
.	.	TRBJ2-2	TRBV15	CATSRASNRVGGELFF	TGTGCCACCAGCAGGGCTTCAAACAGGGTGGGGGGGGAGCTGTTTTTT
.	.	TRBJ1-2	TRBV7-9	CASSLRGSDGYTF	TGTGCCAGCAGCTTACGGGGATCCGATGGCTACACCTTC